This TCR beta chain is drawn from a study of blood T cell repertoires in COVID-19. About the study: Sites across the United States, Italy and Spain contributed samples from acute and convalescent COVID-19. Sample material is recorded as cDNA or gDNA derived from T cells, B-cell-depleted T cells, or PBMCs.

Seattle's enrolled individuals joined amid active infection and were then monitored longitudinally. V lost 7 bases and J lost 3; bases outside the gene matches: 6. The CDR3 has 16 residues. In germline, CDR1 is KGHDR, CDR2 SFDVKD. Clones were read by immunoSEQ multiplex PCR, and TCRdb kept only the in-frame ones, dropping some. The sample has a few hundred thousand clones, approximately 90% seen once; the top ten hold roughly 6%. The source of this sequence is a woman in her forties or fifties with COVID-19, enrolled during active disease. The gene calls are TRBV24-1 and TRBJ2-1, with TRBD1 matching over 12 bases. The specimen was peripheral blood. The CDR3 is CATSEGTGGNYNEQFF. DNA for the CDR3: TGTGCCACCAGCGAGGGGACAGGGGGCAACTACAATGAGCAGTTCTTC.